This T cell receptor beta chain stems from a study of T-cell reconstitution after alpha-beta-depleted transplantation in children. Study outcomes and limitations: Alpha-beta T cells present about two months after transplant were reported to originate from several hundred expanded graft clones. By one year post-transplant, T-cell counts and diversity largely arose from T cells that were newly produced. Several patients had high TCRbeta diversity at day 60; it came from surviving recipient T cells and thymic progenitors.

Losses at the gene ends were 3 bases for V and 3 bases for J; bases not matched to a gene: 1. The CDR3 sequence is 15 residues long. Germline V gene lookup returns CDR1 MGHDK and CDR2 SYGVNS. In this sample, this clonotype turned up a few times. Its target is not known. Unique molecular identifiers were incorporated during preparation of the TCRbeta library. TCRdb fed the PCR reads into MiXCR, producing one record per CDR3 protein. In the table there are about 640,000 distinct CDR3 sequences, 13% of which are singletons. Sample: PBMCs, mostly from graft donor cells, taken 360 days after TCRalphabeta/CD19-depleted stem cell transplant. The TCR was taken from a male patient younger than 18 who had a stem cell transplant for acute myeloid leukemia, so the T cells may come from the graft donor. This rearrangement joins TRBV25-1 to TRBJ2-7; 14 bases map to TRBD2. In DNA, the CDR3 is TGTGCCAGCAGTGAGGGACTAGCGGGGGACTACGAGCAGTACTTC. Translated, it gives CASSEGLAGDYEQYF.